The 20 T cell receptor beta chains presented below share a single source sample, sequenced in a study of PD-1 blockade in classical Hodgkin lymphoma. Every patient experienced relapse after autologous stem cell transplantation, and brentuximab vedotin exposure varied. Clones were read by immunoSEQ multiplex PCR, and TCRdb kept only the in-frame ones, dropping some. The sample shows 45,000 to 50,000 clones, around three quarters of them seen only once. The sequences come from peripheral blood mononuclear cells (PBMCs), collected before the second cycle of nivolumab. The origin of the receptors is a human donor with classical Hodgkin lymphoma.

The rearrangement uses TRBV9 and TRBJ1-2; D not certain. CDR3 length equals 13 residues. Germline CDR1 is SGDLS and CDR2 is YYNGEE. The germline V and J ends were trimmed by 4 bases and 4 bases, with 11 bases remaining between them. This CDR3 reads CASSRGLGYGYTF. CDR3 DNA: TGTGCCAGCAGCCGCGGGTTGGGCTATGGCTACACCTTC.

J is TRBJ2-1 and V is TRBV27; D is unresolved. The CDR3 runs to 15 residues. Trimming left V 1 base short and J 0 bases short, with 7 bases between. Germline V lookup: CDR1 MNHEY, CDR2 SMNVEV (reference sequence). The CDR3 here is CASSLYRSSYNEQFF. CDR3 nucleotides: TGTGCCAGCAGTTTATACCGGAGCTCCTACAATGAGCAGTTCTTC.

The chain has TRBV4-3 and TRBJ1-4, with TRBD1 identical over 7 bases. Germline lookup yields CDR1 LGHNA and CDR2 YSLEER. The CDR3 has 16 amino acids. The J segment lost 7 bases and the V segment lost 5 bases, leaving 13 bases of the junction unmatched. CDR3: CASSTSRQGGGEKLFF. CDR3 DNA sequence: TGCGCCAGCAGCACCTCCCGACAGGGAGGGGGTGAAAAACTGTTTTTT.

The chain has TRBV19 and TRBJ1-2, with TRBD1 as a possible D gene (5 bases). This CDR3 is built from 14 residues. CDR1 and CDR2 (germline): LNHDA, SQIVND (reference sequence). Trimming removed 4 bases from V and 4 bases from J, with 13 bases in between. CDR3 in amino acids: CASSTLGLSYGYTF. For the CDR3, the DNA is TGTGCCAGTAGTACCCTGGGACTGAGCTATGGCTACACCTTC.

The gene calls are TRBV6-6 and TRBJ1-5; 7 bases match TRBD1. The length of the CDR3 is 13 residues. CDR1 is MNHNY, CDR2 SVGAGI, per germline (reference sequence). The ends lost 6 bases at V and 13 bases at J; junction bases unmatched: 12. The CDR3 DNA sequence: TGTGCCAGCAGCTTGGGGGACAGTGTCGCTCAGCATTTT. It yields the protein CASSLGDSVAQHF.

This chain connects TRBV7-2 to TRBJ2-7; no firm D call. V lost 0 bases and J 3 bases, leaving 12 bases between the germline ends. The CDR3 spans 15 residues. Germline values: CDR1 SGHTA, CDR2 FQGNSA. The DNA for the CDR3 is TGTGCCAGCAGCTTAGCCGCAGGTCCCATCTACGAGCAGTACTTC. It yields the protein CASSLAAGPIYEQYF.

The gene calls are TRBV11-2 and TRBJ2-1, with D maybe TRBD1 (5 bases). Trimming left V 6 bases short and J 6 bases short, with 9 bases between. The CDR3 covers 12 residues. Germline V gene data show CDR1 as SGHAT and CDR2 as FQNNGV. The CDR3 protein is CASRLRVNEQFF. The CDR3 nucleotides read TGTGCCAGCAGACTCAGGGTCAATGAGCAGTTCTTC.

The chain combines TRBV4-1 with TRBJ1-5, with 10 bases lining up with TRBD1. The CDR3 covers 16 residues. The germline gives CDR1 MGHRA, CDR2 YSYEKL. After removal of 2 bases from V and 1 base from J, the junction contained 2 bases not matched to a gene. CDR3: CASSQWDRGSNQPQHF. The CDR3 nucleotides read TGCGCCAGCAGCCAATGGGACAGGGGCAGCAATCAGCCCCAGCATTTT.

The rearrangement uses TRBV13 and TRBJ2-6, with 8 bases identical to TRBD1. There are 18 residues in the CDR3. J was trimmed by 0 bases and V by 7 bases; bases with no gene match: 11. The germline V gene encodes CDR1 PRHDT and CDR2 FYEKMQ (reference sequence). CDR3 sequence: CASTTSDRGFSGANVLTF. The CDR3 nucleotides read TGTGCCAGCACAACGTCCGACAGGGGATTCTCTGGGGCCAACGTCCTGACTTTC.

The CDR3 DNA reads TGTGCCACCACCAGGGCTAGCAATCAGCCCCAGCATTTT. As protein: CATTRASNQPQHF. V and J are TRBV28 and TRBJ1-5, with a weak D call TRBD1 (5 bases). Looked up from germline, CDR1 is MDHEN and CDR2 is SYDVKM. CDR3 length equals 13 residues. V was clipped by 10 bases and J by 0 bases, with 10 bases between them.

CDR3 loop: CASSLGVGLAGYEQYF. The CDR3 DNA is TGTGCCAGCAGCTTGGGGGTTGGACTAGCGGGGTACGAGCAGTACTTC. This rearrangement joins TRBV7-9 to TRBJ2-7; 12 nucleotides match TRBD2. This CDR3 spans 16 amino acids. V lost 3 bases, J lost 4 bases, and 7 bases stayed unmatched. Germline values: CDR1 SEHNR, CDR2 FQNEAQ (reference sequence).

The chain is built from TRBV5-4 and TRBJ1-3; D might be TRBD1 (6 bases). Germline lookup yields CDR1 SGHNT and CDR2 YYREEE (reference sequence). CDR3 length: 12 amino acids. Trimming removed 8 bases at V and 7 bases at J, with 13 bases between. In DNA form, the CDR3 reads TGTGCCAGTTCGGGACATCGGAACACCATATATTTT. This codes for CASSGHRNTIYF. The full variable domain, rest sourced from reference TRBV5-4 and TRBJ1-3, is ETGVTQSPTHLIKTRGQQVTLRCSSQSGHNTVSWYQQALGQGPQFIFQYYREEENGRGNFPPRFSGLQFPNYSSELNVNALELDDSALYLCASSGHRNTIYFGEGSWLTVV.

This chain uses TRBV7-2 with TRBJ2-7, with 8 bases lining up with TRBD2. The J segment lost 7 bases and the V segment lost 7 bases, leaving 6 bases of the junction unmatched. The CDR3 spans 12 residues. Germline V gives CDR1 SGHTA, CDR2 FQGNSA. The CDR3 DNA sequence: TGTGCCAGCATTTCTAGCGGGCGGGAGCAGTACTTC. Translated: CASISSGREQYF.

This clone was seen a few times. This rearrangement joins TRBV28 to TRBJ2-2, with 13 bases that match TRBD2. The germline V gene encodes CDR1 MDHEN and CDR2 SYDVKM. The junction had 6 bases not matched to a gene; V was cut back by 4 bases and J by 7 bases. The length of the CDR3 is 16 residues. The CDR3 nucleotides are TGTGCCAGCAGTTCCCCAGGGACTAGCGGGGACGGGGAGCTGTTTTTT. Protein product: CASSSPGTSGDGELFF.

This clone was counted a single time. V and J are TRBV10-3 and TRBJ1-1, with a tentative D call TRBD1 (6 bases). CDR1 is ENHRY and CDR2 is SYGVKD in the germline V gene. The CDR3 has 17 residues. The V gene lost 11 bases and the J gene lost 1 base, with 26 bases spanning the gap. In DNA form, the CDR3 reads TGTGCCGCCACTAGGGCAGAGATCAGGGGTGGGAACACTGAAGCTTTCTTT. This translates into CAATRAEIRGGNTEAFF.

As regards this clone: Distinct nucleotide sequences in the sample also encode this CDR3. The chain is built from TRBV7-3 and TRBJ2-7; 13 nucleotides align to TRBD2. Germline V CDR1 and CDR2: SGHTA, FQGTGA. The CDR3 spans 15 residues. V lost 5 bases, J lost 5 bases, and 6 bases stayed unmatched. This CDR3 reads CASSMTSGRFDEQYF. CDR3 nucleotides: TGTGCCAGCAGCATGACTAGCGGGAGGTTCGACGAGCAGTACTTC.

CDR3: CAGTTGPYNEQFF. CDR3 coding DNA: TGTGCCGGGACGACAGGCCCTTACAATGAGCAGTTCTTC. The chain couples TRBV2 to TRBJ2-1; a weak D match, TRBD1 (6 bases). Trimming left V 11 bases short and J 4 bases short, with 15 bases between. CDR3 length: 13 amino acids. Germline CDR1 reads SNHLY; CDR2 reads FYNNEI.

V usage is TRBV5-1 and J usage is TRBJ1-4; tentatively, D is TRBD1 (5 bases). The germline V gene has CDR1 SGHRS and CDR2 YFSETQ. Trimming pared 2 bases from V and 8 bases from J, leaving 13 bases between. The CDR3 covers 14 residues. The DNA of the CDR3 is TGCGCCAGCAGCTTTGGGGGGGTAAGGGAAAAACTGTTTTTT. As protein: CASSFGGVREKLFF.

The chain combines TRBV30 with TRBJ2-7; D gene unclear. Germline V gene lookup returns CDR1 GTSNPN and CDR2 SVGIG (reference sequence). The germline V and J ends were trimmed by 1 base and 5 bases, with 9 bases remaining between them. The CDR3 has 12 residues. The CDR3 is CAWSGVGHEQYF. In DNA form, the CDR3 reads TGTGCCTGGAGTGGTGTAGGGCACGAGCAGTACTTC.

The chain has TRBV6-1 and TRBJ2-2, with 7 bases lining up with TRBD1. The CDR3 is 13 residues long. The J segment lost 7 bases and the V segment lost 6 bases, leaving 5 bases of the junction unmatched. CDR1 is MNHNS, CDR2 SASEGT, per germline. CDR3 region: CASSDRADGELFF. For the CDR3, the DNA is TGTGCCAGCAGCGACAGGGCGGACGGGGAGCTGTTTTTT.